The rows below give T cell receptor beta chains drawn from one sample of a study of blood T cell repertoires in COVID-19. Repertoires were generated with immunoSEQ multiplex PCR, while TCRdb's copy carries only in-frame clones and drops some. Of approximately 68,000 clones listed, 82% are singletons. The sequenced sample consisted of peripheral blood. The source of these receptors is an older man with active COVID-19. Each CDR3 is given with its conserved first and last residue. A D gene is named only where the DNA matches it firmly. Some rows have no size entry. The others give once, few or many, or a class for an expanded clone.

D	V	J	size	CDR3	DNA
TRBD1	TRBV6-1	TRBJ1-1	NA	CASSDDRVSGAFF	TGTGCCAGCAGTGACGACAGGGTATCGGGAGCTTTCTTT
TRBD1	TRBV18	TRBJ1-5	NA	CASSLAGTGNNQPQHF	TGTGCCAGCTCACTGGCCGGGACAGGGAACAATCAGCCCCAGCATTTT
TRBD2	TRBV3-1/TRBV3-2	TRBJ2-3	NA	CASSQSSGLGRPDTQYF	TGTGCCAGCAGCCAAAGTTCGGGACTAGGAAGACCAGATACGCAGTATTTT
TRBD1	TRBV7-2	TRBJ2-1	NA	CASSVDRGYNEQFF	TGTGCCAGCAGCGTAGACAGGGGATACAATGAGCAGTTCTTC
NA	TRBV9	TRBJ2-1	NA	CASSVVEEPAYNEQFF	TGTGCCAGCAGCGTAGTGGAGGAGCCCGCCTACAATGAGCAGTTCTTC
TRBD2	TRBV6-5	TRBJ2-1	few	CASSRTSGSTNEQFF	TGTGCCAGCAGCCGGACTAGCGGGAGTACGAATGAGCAGTTCTTC
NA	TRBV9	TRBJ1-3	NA	CASSLKTGLNGNTIYF	TGTGCCAGCAGCCTAAAAACAGGGTTAAATGGAAACACCATATATTTT
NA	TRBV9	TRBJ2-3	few	CASRKGRRTKSGNDADTQYF	TGTGCCAGCAGGAAGGGGCGACGAACCAAAAGTGGGAATGACGCAGATACGCAGTATTTT
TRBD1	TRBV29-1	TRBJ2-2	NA	CSVRTGYTGELFF	TGCAGCGTGCGGACAGGGTACACCGGGGAGCTGTTTTTT
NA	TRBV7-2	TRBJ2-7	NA	CASSLASSGAPYEQYF	TGTGCCAGCAGCTTAGCTTCGTCTGGGGCTCCCTACGAGCAGTACTTC
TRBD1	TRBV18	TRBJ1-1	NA	CASSSRQGNTEAFF	TGTGCCAGCTCGAGCAGACAGGGGAACACTGAAGCTTTCTTT
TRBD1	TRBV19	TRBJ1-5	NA	CASNPGDRGRGQPQHF	TGTGCCAGTAACCCCGGGGACAGGGGTCGCGGTCAGCCCCAGCATTTT
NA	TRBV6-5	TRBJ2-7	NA	CASSFEGVYEQYF	TGTGCCAGCAGCTTTGAAGGGGTCTACGAGCAGTACTTC
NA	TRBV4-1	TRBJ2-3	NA	CASSPPGQLNSDTQYF	TGCGCCAGCAGCCCCCCCGGACAGCTAAACTCAGATACGCAGTATTTT
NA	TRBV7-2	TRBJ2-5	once	CASSFSLRFLETQYF	TGTGCCAGCAGCTTTTCACTCAGGTTTCTGGAGACCCAGTACTTC
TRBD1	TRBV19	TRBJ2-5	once	CASRGGQGKRETQYF	TGTGCCAGTAGGGGGGGACAGGGGAAGCGAGAGACCCAGTACTTC
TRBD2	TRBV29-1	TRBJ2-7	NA	CSVEEGSSGGAGEQYF	TGCAGCGTTGAAGAGGGGAGTAGCGGGGGGGCCGGTGAGCAGTACTTC
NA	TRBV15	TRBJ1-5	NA	CATSRDLGGGRGFNQPQHF	TGTGCCACCAGCAGAGATCTCGGGGGAGGGCGAGGATTCAATCAGCCCCAGCATTTT
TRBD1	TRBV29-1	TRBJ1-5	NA	CSVTADRGSNQPQHF	TGCAGCGTTACTGCCGACAGGGGGTCCAATCAGCCCCAGCATTTT
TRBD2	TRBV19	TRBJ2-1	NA	CASSIPSSGGKQFF	TGTGCCAGTAGTATTCCGTCTAGCGGGGGGAAGCAGTTCTTC
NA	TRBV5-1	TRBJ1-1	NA	CASSFTGLGNTEAFF	TGCGCCAGCAGCTTTACAGGGCTGGGGAACACTGAAGCTTTCTTT
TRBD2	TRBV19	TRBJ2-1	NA	CASGGGFDNEQFF	TGTGCCAGTGGCGGGGGTTTTGACAATGAGCAGTTCTTC
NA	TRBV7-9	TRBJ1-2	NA	CASSFPGSGYTF	TGTGCCAGCAGCTTTCCGGGGTCAGGCTACACCTTC
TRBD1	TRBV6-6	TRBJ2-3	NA	CATHFRDSLPDTQYF	TGTGCCACTCACTTCCGGGACAGCCTGCCCGATACGCAGTATTTT
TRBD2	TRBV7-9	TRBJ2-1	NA	CASSPSGVSYNEQFF	TGTGCCAGCAGCCCTAGCGGAGTCTCCTACAATGAGCAGTTCTTC
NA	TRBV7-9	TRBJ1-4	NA	CASRQQGDTDEKLFF	TGTGCCAGCAGGCAGCAGGGCGATACGGATGAAAAACTGTTTTTT
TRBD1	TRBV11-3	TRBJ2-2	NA	CASSEDRGNGELFF	TGTGCCAGCAGCGAAGACAGGGGAAACGGGGAGCTGTTTTTT
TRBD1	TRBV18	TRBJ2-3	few	CASSANRVKGAGDTQYF	TGTGCCAGCTCAGCAAACCGGGTCAAGGGGGCCGGAGATACGCAGTATTTT
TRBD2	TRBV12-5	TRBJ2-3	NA	CASRLGGGSTDTQYF	TGTGCTAGTCGCCTCGGCGGGGGGTCCACAGATACGCAGTATTTT
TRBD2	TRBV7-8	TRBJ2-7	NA	CASSLSGLAGGEAYEQYF	TGTGCCAGCAGCTTGTCAGGGCTAGCGGGAGGGGAGGCCTACGAGCAGTACTTC
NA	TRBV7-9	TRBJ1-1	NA	CASSSLKTGGMNTEAFF	TGTGCCAGCAGCTCACTAAAGACAGGTGGGATGAACACTGAAGCTTTCTTT
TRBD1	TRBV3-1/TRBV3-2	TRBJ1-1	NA	CASSLMAAGQGSEAFF	TGTGCCAGCAGCCTAATGGCCGCGGGACAGGGCTCTGAAGCTTTCTTT
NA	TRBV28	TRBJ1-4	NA	CASSEQVTNEKLFF	TGTGCCAGCAGCGAACAGGTGACTAATGAAAAACTGTTTTTT
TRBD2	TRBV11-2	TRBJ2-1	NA	CASSLDNRGGNNEQFF	TGTGCCAGCAGCTTAGATAACCGCGGGGGGAACAATGAGCAGTTCTTC
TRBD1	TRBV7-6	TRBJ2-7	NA	CASSLAGQGTEQYF	TGTGCCAGCAGCTTAGCAGGACAGGGGACGGAGCAGTACTTC
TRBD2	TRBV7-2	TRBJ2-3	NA	CASSILAGVVSDTQYF	TGTGCCAGCAGCATACTAGCGGGAGTGGTCTCAGATACGCAGTATTTT
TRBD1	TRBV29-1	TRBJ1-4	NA	CSVLRREAQGVDEKLFF	TGCAGCGTGCTCCGACGGGAAGCTCAGGGGGTTGATGAAAAACTGTTTTTT
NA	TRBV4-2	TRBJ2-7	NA	CASSQGMQGSREQYF	TGTGCCAGCAGCCAGGGTATGCAGGGTTCTCGGGAGCAGTACTTC
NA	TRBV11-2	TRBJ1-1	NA	CASSSSWTSMNTEAFF	TGTGCCAGCAGCTCATCCTGGACATCTATGAACACTGAAGCTTTCTTT
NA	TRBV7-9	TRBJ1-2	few	CASSLVGEANYGYTF	TGTGCCAGCAGCTTAGTAGGGGAGGCAAACTATGGCTACACCTTC
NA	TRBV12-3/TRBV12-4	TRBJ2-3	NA	CASSLLDTQYF	TGTGCCAGCAGTTTACTAGATACGCAGTATTTT
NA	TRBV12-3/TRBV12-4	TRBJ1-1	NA	CASRLWGGTEAFF	TGTGCCAGCCGCCTTTGGGGGGGCACTGAAGCTTTCTTT
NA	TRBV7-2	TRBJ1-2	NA	CATFRNGYTF	TGTGCCACCTTCAGAAATGGCTACACCTTC
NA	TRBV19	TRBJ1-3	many	CASSPGLSGNTIYF	TGTGCCAGTAGCCCGGGACTCTCTGGAAACACCATATATTTT